The TCR beta chain under discussion was sequenced for a study of naive and memory T cell subsets. The CDR3 length is 12 residues. The germline V gene has CDR1 DFQATT and CDR2 SNEGSKA (reference sequence). Deletions cut 3 bases from V and 5 bases from J, with 9 bases between. This clonotype occurred a few times. The beta constant-region primer was an equimolar mix of two oligonucleotides covering TRBC1 and TRBC2. Ligated cDNA was amplified by four rounds of PCR with nested alpha and beta constant-region primers and SP2. TCRdb recomputed calls from the UMI-ligation and nested PCR reads with MiXCR, one row per CDR3 protein. The table lists about 120,000 distinct CDR3 sequences, roughly 36% of them singletons.

This sequence was found in a human donor in good health. J is TRBJ2-3 and V is TRBV20-1, with D possibly being TRBD2 (5 bases). Sequenced material: central memory CD4+ T cells from blood. The CDR3 region is CSASDYLDTQYF. The CDR3 DNA is TGCAGTGCTAGCGACTATCTAGATACGCAGTATTTT.